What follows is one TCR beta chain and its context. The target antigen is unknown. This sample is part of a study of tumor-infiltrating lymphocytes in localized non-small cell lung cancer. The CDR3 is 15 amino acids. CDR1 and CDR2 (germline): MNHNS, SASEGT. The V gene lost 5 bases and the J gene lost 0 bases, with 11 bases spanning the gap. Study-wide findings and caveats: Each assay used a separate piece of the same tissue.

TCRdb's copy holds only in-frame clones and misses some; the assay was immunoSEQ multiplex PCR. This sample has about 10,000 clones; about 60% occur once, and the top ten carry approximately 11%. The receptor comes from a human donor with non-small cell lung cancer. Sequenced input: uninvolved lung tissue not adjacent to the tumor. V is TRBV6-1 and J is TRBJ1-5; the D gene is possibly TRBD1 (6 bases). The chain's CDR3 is CASSRTEISNQPQHF. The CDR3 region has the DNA TGTGCCAGCAGTCGGACAGAGATTAGCAATCAGCCCCAGCATTTT.